The clone carrying this T cell receptor beta chain was detected ten times or more. Its specificity is not known. Researchers took RNA transcripts and amplified the TCR beta CDR3 regions from them. When the TCR CDR3 underwent first-round RT-PCR, the HTBI primer set was used. TCRdb used MiXCR to reprocess the multiplex PCR reads, holding one entry per CDR3 protein. The profile covers under 800,000 distinct CDR3 sequences, with 12% to 15% appearing a single time and roughly 10% taken by the ten largest. Trimming removed 5 bases from V and 3 bases from J, with 13 bases in between. The CDR3 is made up of 15 amino acids. Per germline, CDR1 SNHLY and CDR2 FYNNEI. The data were obtained in a study of T cells in Graves' hyperthyroidism and ophthalmopathy. Findings of the study overall: Blood also carried most thyroid clonotypes expanded above 0.001.

The TCR comes from a woman in her late teens or twenties with Graves' hyperthyroidism. The specimen was blood. V is TRBV2 and J is TRBJ1-4; D may be TRBD1 (6 bases). Written as DNA, the CDR3 is TGTGCCAGCAGTTCTCAGGGGTTAGCTAATGAAAAACTGTTTTTT. Amino acids: CASSSQGLANEKLFF.